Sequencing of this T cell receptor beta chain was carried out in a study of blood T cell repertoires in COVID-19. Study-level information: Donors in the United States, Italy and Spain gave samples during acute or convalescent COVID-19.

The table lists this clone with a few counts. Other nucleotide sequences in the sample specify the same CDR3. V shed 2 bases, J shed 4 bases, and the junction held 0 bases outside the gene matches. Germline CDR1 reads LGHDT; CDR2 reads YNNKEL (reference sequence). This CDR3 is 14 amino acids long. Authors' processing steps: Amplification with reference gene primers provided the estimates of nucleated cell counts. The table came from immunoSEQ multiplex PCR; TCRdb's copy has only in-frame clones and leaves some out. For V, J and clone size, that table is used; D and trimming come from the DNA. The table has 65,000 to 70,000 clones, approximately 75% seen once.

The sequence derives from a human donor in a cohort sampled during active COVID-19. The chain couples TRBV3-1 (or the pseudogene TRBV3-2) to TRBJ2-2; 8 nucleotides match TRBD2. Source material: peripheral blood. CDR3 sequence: CASSQLAGTGELFF. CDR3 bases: TGTGCCAGCAGCCAACTAGCGGGCACCGGGGAGCTGTTTTTT.